This TCR beta chain was profiled in a study of blood T cell repertoires in COVID-19. Study details: In each case, the material was cDNA or gDNA derived from T cells, B-cell-depleted T cells, or PBMCs.

The CDR3 has 14 residues. The germline V gene encodes CDR1 LNHDA and CDR2 SQIVND (reference sequence). V lost 3 bases, J lost 7 bases, and 5 bases stayed unmatched. As handled by the study authors: The authors estimated nucleated cell counts from reference gene primer amplification. Some clones are missing from TCRdb's copy, which holds only in-frame ones; the method was immunoSEQ multiplex PCR. For V, J and clone size, that table is used; D and trimming come from the DNA. The table includes around 170,000 clones, approximately 87% detected once. V is TRBV19 and J is TRBJ1-2; 10 positions agree with TRBD1. This TCR was recovered from a woman in her sixties or seventies with acute or convalescent COVID-19. The material sequenced was peripheral blood. In DNA, the CDR3 is TGTGCCAGTAGTATTCGACAGGGGGCGGGTGGCTACACCTTC. Translating it yields CASSIRQGAGGYTF.